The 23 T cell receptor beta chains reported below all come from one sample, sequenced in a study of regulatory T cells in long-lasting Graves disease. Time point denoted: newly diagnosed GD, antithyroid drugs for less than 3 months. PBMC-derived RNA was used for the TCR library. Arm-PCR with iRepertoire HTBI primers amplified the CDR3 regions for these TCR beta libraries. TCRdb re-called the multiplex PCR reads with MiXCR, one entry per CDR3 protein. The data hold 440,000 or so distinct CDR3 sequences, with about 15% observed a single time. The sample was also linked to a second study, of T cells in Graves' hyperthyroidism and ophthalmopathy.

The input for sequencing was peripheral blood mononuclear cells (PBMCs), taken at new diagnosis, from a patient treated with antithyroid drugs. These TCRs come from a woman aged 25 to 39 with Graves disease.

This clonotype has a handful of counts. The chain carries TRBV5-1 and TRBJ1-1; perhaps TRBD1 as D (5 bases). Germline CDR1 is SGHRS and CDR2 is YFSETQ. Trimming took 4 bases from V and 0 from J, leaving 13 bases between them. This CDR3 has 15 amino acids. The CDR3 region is CASSRDRIMNTEAFF. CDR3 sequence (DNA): TGCGCCAGCAGCCGAGACAGAATCATGAACACTGAAGCTTTCTTT. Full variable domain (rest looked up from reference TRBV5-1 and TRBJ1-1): KAGVTQTPRYLIKTRGQQVTLSCSPISGHRSVSWYQQTPGQGLQFLFEYFSETQRNKGNFPGRFSGRQFSNSRSEMNVSTLELGDSALYLCASSRDRIMNTEAFFGQGTRLTVV.

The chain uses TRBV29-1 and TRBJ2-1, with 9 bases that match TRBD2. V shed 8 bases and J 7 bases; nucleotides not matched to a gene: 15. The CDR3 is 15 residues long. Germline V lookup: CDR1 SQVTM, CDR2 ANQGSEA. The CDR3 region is CSPVAYSGGSNEQFF. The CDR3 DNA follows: TGCAGCCCCGTGGCGTATAGCGGGGGATCAAATGAGCAGTTCTTC.

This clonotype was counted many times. This CDR3 is CASSPPKGQEYAFF. The CDR3, as DNA: TGTGCCAGCAGCCCTCCCAAGGGACAGGAATATGCTTTCTTT. The chain combines TRBV12-3 or TRBV12-4 with TRBJ1-1; 8 positions agree with TRBD1. The ends lost 6 bases at V and 11 bases at J; junction bases unmatched: 14. CDR3 size: 14 residues.

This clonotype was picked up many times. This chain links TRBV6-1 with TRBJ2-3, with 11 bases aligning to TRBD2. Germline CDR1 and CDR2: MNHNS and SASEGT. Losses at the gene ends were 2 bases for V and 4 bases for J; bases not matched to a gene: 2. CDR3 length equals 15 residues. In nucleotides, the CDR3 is TGTGCCAGCAGTGAACTAGCGGGAGGCCCAGATACGCAGTATTTT. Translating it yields CASSELAGGPDTQYF.

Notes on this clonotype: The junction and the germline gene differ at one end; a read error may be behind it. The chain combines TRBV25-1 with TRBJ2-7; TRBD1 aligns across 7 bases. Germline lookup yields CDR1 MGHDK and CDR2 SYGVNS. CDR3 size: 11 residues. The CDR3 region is CASSGQGRIGF. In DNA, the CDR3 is TGTGCCAGCAGTGGACAGGGTCGGATAGGCTTC.

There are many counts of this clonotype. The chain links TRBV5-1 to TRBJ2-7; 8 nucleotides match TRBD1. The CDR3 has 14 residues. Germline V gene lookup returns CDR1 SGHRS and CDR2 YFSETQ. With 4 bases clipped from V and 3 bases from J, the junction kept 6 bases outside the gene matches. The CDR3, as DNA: TGCGCCAGCAGCGGGCAGGGGGCGGTCTACGAGCAGTACTTC. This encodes CASSGQGAVYEQYF.

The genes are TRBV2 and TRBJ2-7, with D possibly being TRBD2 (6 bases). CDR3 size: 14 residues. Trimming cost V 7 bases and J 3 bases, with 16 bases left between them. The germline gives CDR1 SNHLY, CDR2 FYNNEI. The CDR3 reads CASTPEGDVYEQYF. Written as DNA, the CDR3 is TGTGCCAGCACCCCGGAGGGAGACGTCTACGAGCAGTACTTC.

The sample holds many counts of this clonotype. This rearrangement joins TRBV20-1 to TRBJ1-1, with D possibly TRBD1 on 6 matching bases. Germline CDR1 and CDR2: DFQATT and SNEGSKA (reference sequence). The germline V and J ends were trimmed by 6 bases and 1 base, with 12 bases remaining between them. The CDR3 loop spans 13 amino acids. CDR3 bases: TGCAGTGCCCCGAGGGGGGGGAACACTGAAGCTTTCTTT. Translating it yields CSAPRGGNTEAFF.

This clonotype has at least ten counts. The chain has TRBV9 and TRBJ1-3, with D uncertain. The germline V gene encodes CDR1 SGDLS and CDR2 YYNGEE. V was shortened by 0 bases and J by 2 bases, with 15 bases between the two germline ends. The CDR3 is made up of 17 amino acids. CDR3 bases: TGTGCCAGCAGCGTAGTTGGCACTCCTGGGCCTGGAAACACCATATATTTT. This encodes CASSVVGTPGPGNTIYF.

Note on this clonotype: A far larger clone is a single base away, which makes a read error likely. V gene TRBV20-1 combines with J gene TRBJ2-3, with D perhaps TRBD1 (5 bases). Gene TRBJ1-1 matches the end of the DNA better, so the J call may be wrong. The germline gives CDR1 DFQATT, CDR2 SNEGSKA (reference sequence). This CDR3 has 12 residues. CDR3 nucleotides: TGCAGTGTAACTGGGGGAAACACTGAAGCTTTCTTT. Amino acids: CSVTGGNTEAFF.

CDR3 DNA: TGCAGTGCTAGAGACCCAAGCCCGGGCCATACGCAGTATTTT. Its translation is CSARDPSPGHTQYF. The V gene is TRBV20-1, the J gene TRBJ2-3; D is unresolved. Germline V lookup: CDR1 DFQATT, CDR2 SNEGSKA (reference sequence). The CDR3 spans 14 residues. Trimming removed 0 bases from V and 7 bases from J, with 14 bases in between.

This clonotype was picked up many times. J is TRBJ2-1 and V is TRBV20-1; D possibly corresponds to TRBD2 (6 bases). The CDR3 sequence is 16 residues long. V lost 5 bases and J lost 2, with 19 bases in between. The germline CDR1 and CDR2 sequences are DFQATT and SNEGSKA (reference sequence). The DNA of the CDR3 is TGCAGTGCTCTAACCGGACGGGAGCTTACCTACAATGAGCAGTTCTTC. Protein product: CSALTGRELTYNEQFF.

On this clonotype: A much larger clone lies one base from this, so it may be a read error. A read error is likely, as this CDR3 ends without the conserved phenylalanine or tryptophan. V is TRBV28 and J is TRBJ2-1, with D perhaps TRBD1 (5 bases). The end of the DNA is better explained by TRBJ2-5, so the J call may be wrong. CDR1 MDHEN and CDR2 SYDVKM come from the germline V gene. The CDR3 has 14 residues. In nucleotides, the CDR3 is TGTGCCAGCAGTGGGGTAGGGGTTTGGGAGACCCAGTACCTC. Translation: CASSGVGVWETQYL.

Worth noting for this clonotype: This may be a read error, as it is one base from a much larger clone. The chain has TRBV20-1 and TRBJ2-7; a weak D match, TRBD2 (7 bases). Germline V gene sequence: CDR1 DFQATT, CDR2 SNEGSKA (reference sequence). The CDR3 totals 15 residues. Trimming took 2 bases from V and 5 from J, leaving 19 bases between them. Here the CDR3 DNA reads TGCAGTGCTAGATCCCTTCCACGGGGGGCCCACGAGCAGTACTTC. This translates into CSARSLPRGAHEQYF.

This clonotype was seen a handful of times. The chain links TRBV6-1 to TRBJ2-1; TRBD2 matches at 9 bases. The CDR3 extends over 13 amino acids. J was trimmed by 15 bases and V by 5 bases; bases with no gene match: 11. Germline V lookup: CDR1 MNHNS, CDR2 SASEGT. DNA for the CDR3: TGTGCCAGCAGTAGGGTAGCGGGAGAGGTTCTGTTCTTC. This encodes CASSRVAGEVLFF.

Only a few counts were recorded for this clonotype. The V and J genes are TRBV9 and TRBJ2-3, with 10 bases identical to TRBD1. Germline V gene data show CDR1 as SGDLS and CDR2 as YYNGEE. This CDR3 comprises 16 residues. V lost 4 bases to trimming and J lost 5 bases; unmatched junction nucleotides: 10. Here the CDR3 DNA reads TGTGCCAGCAGCCCCCGCCCGGGACAGGGGTTAGATACGCAGTATTTT. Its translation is CASSPRPGQGLDTQYF.

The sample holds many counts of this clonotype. The CDR3 reads CASSPPAGTPNNEQFF. CDR3 coding DNA: TGTGCCAGCAGCCCACCCGCCGGGACTCCCAACAATGAGCAGTTCTTC. V usage is TRBV4-2 and J usage is TRBJ2-1; possible D gene TRBD2, 6 bases. Per the germline V gene, CDR1 is LGHNA and CDR2 is YNFKEQ. The CDR3 is 16 residues long. V gave up 4 bases and J gave up 5 bases, with 18 bases separating them.

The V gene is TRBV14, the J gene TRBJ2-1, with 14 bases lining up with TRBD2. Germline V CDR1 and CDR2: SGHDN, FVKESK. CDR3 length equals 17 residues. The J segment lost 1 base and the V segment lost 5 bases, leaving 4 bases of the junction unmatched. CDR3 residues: CASSGRLAGGSYNEQFF. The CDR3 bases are TGTGCCAGCAGCGGTCGACTAGCGGGAGGGTCCTACAATGAGCAGTTCTTC.

The CDR3 spells CASSLVGLAGFNEQFF. CDR3 in DNA: TGTGCCAGCAGTTTAGTGGGACTAGCGGGTTTCAATGAGCAGTTCTTC. The chain carries TRBV27 and TRBJ2-1; 12 bases fit TRBD2. V lost 2 bases to trimming and J lost 6 bases; unmatched junction nucleotides: 5. This CDR3 region has 16 residues. Germline V gene data show CDR1 as MNHEY and CDR2 as SMNVEV (reference sequence).

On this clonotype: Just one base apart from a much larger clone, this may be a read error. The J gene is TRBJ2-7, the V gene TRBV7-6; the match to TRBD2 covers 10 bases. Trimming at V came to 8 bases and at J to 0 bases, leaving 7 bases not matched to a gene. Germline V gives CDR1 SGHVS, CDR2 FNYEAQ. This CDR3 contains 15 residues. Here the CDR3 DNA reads TGTGCCAGCGGCCGAGCGGGAGGGAGCTCCTACGAGCAGTACTTC. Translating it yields CASGRAGGSSYEQYF.

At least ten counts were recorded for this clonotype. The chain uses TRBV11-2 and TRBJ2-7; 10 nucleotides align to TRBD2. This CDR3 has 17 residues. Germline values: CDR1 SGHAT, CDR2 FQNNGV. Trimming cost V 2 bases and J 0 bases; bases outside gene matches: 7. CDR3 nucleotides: TGTGCCAGCAGCTTACCTAGCGGGAGATTCGCCTCCTACGAGCAGTACTTC. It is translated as CASSLPSGRFASYEQYF.

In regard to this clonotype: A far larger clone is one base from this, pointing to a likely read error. DNA for the CDR3: TGTGCCAGCATTTCCCAGGGGCCCTACAGTGAGCAGTTCTTC. Amino acids: CASISQGPYSEQFF. This chain links TRBV12-3 or TRBV12-4 with TRBJ2-3; TRBD1 is a possible D gene (6 bases). The J call could be wrong; TRBJ2-1 is a better fit for the DNA end. The CDR3 is 14 amino acids.

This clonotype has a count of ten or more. CDR3 DNA sequence: TGTGCCAGCAGTTTAGGTCTAGCGGGAGCGGGAGAGCAGTACTTC. As protein: CASSLGLAGAGEQYF. The V gene is TRBV12-3 or TRBV12-4, the J gene TRBJ2-7; 10 bases match TRBD2. V shed 1 base, J shed 7 bases, and the junction held 7 bases outside the gene matches. The CDR3 has 15 residues.